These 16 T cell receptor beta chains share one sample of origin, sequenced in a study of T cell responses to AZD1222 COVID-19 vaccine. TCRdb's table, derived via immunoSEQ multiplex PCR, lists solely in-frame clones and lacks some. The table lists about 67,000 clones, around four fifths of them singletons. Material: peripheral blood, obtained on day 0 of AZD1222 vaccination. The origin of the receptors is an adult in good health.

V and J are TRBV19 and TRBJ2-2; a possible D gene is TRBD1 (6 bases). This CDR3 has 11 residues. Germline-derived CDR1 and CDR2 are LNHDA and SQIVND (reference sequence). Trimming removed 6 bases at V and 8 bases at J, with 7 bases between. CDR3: CASRDRGELFF. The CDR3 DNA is TGTGCCAGTAGGGACAGAGGGGAGCTGTTTTTT.

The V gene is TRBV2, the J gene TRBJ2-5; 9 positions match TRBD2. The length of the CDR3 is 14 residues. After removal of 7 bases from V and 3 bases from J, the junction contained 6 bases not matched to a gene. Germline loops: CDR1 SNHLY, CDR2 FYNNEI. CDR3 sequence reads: CASILAGGEETQYF. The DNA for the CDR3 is TGTGCCAGCATTCTTGCGGGAGGGGAAGAGACCCAGTACTTC.

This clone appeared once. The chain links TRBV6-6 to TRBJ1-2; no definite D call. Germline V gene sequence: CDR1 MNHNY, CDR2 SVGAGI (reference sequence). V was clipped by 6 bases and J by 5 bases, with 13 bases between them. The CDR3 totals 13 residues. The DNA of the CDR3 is TGTGCCAGCAGCATAACCAGATCTTATGGCTACACCTTC. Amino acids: CASSITRSYGYTF.

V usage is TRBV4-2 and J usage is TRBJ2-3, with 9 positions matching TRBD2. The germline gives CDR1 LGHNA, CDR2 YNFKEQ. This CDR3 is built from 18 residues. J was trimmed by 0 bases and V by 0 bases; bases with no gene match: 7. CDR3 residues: CASSQELAGDGSTDTQYF. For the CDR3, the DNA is TGTGCCAGCAGCCAAGAACTAGCGGGTGATGGTAGCACAGATACGCAGTATTTT.

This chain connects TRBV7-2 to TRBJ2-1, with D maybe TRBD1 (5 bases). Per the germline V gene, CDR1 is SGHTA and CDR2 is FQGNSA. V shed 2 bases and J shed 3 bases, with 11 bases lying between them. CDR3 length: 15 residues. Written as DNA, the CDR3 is TGTGCCAGCAGCTTATGGGGCCCTAACTACAATGAGCAGTTCTTC. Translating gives CASSLWGPNYNEQFF.

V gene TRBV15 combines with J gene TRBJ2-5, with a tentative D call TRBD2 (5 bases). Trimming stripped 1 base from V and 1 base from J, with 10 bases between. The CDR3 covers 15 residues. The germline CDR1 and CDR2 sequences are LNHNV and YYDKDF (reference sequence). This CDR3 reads CATSRGQLGQETQYF. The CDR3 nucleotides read TGTGCCACCAGCAGAGGACAACTAGGCCAAGAGACCCAGTACTTC.

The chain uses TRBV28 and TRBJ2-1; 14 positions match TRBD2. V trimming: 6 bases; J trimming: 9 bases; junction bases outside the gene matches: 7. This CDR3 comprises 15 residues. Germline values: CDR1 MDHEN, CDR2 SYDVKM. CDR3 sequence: CASRVGLAGVLEQFF. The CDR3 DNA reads TGTGCCAGCAGGGTGGGACTAGCGGGAGTTCTTGAGCAGTTCTTC.

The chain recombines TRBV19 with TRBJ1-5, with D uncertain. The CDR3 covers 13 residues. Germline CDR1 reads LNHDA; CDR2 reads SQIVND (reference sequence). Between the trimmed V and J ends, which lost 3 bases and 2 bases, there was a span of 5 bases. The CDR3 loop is CASSMRGNQPQHF. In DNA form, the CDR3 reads TGTGCCAGTAGTATGAGAGGCAATCAGCCCCAGCATTTT.

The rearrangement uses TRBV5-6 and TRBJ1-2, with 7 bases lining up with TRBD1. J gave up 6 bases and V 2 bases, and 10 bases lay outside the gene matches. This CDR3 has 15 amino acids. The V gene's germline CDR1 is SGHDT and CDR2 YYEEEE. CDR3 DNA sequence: TGTGCCAGCAGCTTCGGTTCAACAGGGGCTGATGGCTACACCTTC. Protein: CASSFGSTGADGYTF.

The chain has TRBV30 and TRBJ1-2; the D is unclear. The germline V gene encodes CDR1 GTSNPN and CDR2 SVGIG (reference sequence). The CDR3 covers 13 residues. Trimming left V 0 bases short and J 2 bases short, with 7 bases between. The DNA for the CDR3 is TGTGCCTGGAGTGTATCACAGAACTATGGCTACACCTTC. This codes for CAWSVSQNYGYTF.

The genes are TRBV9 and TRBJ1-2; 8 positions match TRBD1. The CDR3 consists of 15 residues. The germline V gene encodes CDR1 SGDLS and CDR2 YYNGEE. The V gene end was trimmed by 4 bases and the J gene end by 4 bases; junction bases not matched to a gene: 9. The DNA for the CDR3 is TGTGCCAGCAGCCCTCCGGGACAGGCCATCTATGGCTACACCTTC. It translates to CASSPPGQAIYGYTF.

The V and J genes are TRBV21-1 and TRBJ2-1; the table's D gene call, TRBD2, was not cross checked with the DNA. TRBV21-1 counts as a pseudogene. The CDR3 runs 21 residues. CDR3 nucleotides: TGTGCCAGCAGCAAAGCGCTCGGGGGTTGCCCCACGGCCAAAGCCTACAATGAGCAGTTCTTC. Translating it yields CASSKALGGCPTAKAYNEQFF.

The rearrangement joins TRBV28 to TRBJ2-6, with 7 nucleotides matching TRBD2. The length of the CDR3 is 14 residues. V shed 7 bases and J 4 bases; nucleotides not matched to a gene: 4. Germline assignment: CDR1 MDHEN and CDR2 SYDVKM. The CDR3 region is CASNGGEGANVLTF. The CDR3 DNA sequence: TGTGCCAGCAATGGGGGGGAAGGGGCCAACGTCCTGACTTTC. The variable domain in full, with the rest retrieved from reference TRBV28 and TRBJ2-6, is DVKVTQSSRYLVKRTGEKVFLECVQDMDHENMFWYRQDPGLGLRLIYFSYDVKMKEKGDIPEGYSVSREKKERFSLILESASTNQTSMYLCASNGGEGANVLTFGAGSRLTVL.

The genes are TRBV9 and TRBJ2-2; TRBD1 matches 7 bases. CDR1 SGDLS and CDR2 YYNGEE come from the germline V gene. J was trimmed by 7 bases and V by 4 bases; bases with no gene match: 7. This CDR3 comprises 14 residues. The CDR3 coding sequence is TGTGCCAGCAGCTATAAGGGGGCGAGCGGGGAGCTGTTTTTT. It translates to CASSYKGASGELFF.

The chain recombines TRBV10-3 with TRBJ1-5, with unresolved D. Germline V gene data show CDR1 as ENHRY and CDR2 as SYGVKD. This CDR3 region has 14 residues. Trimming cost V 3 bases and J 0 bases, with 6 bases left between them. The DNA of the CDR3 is TGTGCCATCAGTGATGAGAGTAGCAATCAGCCCCAGCATTTT. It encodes CAISDESSNQPQHF.

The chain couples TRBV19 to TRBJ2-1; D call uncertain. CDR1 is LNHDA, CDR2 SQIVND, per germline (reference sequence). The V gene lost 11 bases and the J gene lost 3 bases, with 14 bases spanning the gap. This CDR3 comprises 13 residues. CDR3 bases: TGTGCCGTCGAAGCTAACGACTACAATGAGCAGTTCTTC. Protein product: CAVEANDYNEQFF.